This passage covers 5 T cell receptor beta chains from one sample sequenced in a study of CD8 T cells in ankylosing spondylitis. MiXCR was run by TCRdb on the 5' RACE reads, yielding one entry per CDR3 protein. The sample consists of 150,000 to 200,000 distinct CDR3 sequences, 18% of them appearing once. The source material was blood, either unsorted or a sorted T cell fraction (not recorded which). The receptors here all came from a male donor aged 5-30 years with ankylosing spondylitis or in good health (not recorded which).

The chain uses TRBV10-2 and TRBJ2-1; 9 bases are a match to TRBD2. The germline CDR1 and CDR2 sequences are WSHSY and SAAADI. Germline trimming cut 3 bases from V and 9 bases from J; bases unmatched to any gene: 6. The CDR3 runs to 14 residues. The CDR3 coding sequence is TGCGCCAGCAGTGACCGTAGCGGGAGCCGTGAGCAGTTCTTC. Protein: CASSDRSGSREQFF.

There are a few counts of this clonotype. The rearrangement joins TRBV25-1 to TRBJ2-5; no definite D call. CDR1 is MGHDK, CDR2 SYGVNS, per germline. Trimming took 1 base from V and 5 from J, leaving 11 bases between them. This CDR3 contains 14 residues. The CDR3 nucleotides are TGTGCCAGCAGTGAATTCGGACCTCGGGAGACCCAGTACTTC. It specifies CASSEFGPRETQYF.

The gene calls are TRBV6-5 and TRBJ2-1; 7 bases are shared with TRBD1. Germline CDR1 and CDR2: MNHEY and SVGAGI. The junction had 13 bases not matched to a gene; V was cut back by 6 bases and J by 5 bases. This CDR3 is built from 16 residues. This chain's CDR3 is CASSRDSRYLNNEQFF. CDR3 nucleotides: TGTGCCAGCAGCCGGGACAGTCGATACCTCAACAATGAGCAGTTCTTC.

This clonotype was observed a handful of times. The rearrangement joins TRBV20-1 to TRBJ2-7; TRBD1 aligns across 10 bases. CDR3 length: 14 amino acids. The junction had 3 bases not matched to a gene; V was cut back by 3 bases and J by 1 base. The germline CDR1 and CDR2 sequences are DFQATT and SNEGSKA (reference sequence). CDR3: CSASRQGASYEQYF. In DNA, the CDR3 is TGCAGTGCTAGTAGACAGGGGGCTTCCTACGAGCAGTACTTC.

The chain couples TRBV19 to TRBJ1-1, with D possibly matching TRBD1 (5 bases). Trimming shortened V by 1 base and J by 7 bases, and 13 bases separated the two germline ends. In germline, CDR1 is LNHDA, CDR2 SQIVND (reference sequence). The CDR3 spans 14 residues. CDR3 coding DNA: TGTGCCAGTAGTATAGGCAGGGCCGGGGGTGAAGCTTTCTTT. This gives the protein CASSIGRAGGEAFF.